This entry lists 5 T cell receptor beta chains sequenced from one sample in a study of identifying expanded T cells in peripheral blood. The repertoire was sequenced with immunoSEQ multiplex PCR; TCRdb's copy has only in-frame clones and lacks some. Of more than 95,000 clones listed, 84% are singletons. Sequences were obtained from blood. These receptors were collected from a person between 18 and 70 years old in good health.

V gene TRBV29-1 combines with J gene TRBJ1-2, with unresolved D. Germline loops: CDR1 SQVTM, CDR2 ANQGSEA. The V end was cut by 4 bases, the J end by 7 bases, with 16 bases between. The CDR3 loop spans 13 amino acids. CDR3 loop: CSVAGSHMRGYTF. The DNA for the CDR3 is TGCAGCGTTGCGGGCAGCCATATGCGTGGCTACACCTTC.

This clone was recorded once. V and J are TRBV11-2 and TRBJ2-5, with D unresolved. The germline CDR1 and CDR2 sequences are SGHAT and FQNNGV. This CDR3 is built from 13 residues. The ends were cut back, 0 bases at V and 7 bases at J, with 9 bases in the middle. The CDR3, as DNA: TGTGCCAGCAGCTTAGAGAACAGTGGGACCCAGTACTTC. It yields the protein CASSLENSGTQYF.

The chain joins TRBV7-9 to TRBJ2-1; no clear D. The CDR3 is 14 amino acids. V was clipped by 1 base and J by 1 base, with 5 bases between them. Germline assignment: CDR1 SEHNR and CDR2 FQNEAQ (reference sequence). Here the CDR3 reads CASSLGSSYNEQFF. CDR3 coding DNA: TGTGCCAGCAGCTTAGGATCATCCTACAATGAGCAGTTCTTC.

The CDR3 spells CASSTGASYNEQFF. CDR3 bases: TGTGCCAGTAGTACGGGAGCCTCCTACAATGAGCAGTTCTTC. V gene TRBV19 combines with J gene TRBJ2-1, with D perhaps TRBD2 (6 bases). The CDR3 contains 14 residues. Trimming removed 4 bases at V and 0 bases at J, with 7 bases between. Germline lookup yields CDR1 LNHDA and CDR2 SQIVND (reference sequence).

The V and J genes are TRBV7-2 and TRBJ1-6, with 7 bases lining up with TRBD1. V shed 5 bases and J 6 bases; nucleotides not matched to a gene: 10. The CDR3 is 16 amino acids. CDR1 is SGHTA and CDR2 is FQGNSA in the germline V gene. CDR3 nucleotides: TGTGCCAGCAGCGAAGCCCAGGCAGGGGGTAATTCACCCCTCCACTTT. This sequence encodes CASSEAQAGGNSPLHF.